This TCR beta chain was recorded in a study of T cells after yellow fever vaccination. Turning to this clonotype: The antigen remains unidentified.

V lost 3 bases, J lost 0 bases, and 18 bases stayed unmatched. The CDR3 loop spans 20 amino acids. Germline CDR1 is SGHRS and CDR2 is YFSETQ. Findings and caveats of the study: Booster sampling recovered most clones from primary vaccination (96% CD4, approximately 88% CD8).

TCRdb analysed the 5' RACE reads with MiXCR anew, one entry per CDR3 protein. The table includes a few hundred thousand distinct CDR3 sequences, around a sixth detected once. The chain is built from TRBV5-1 and TRBJ2-7, with 10 bases aligning to TRBD2. The sequence was obtained from a man aged 18 to 29 who received the YFV17D yellow fever vaccine. Here the sequenced sample was PBMCs, taken before the yellow fever booster vaccination. CDR3: CASSSLGLVAGGPTSYEQYF. The CDR3 bases are TGCGCCAGCAGCTCCTTGGGGCTGGTAGCGGGGGGCCCAACCTCCTACGAGCAGTACTTC. The full variable domain, completed using reference TRBV5-1 and TRBJ2-7, is KAGVTQTPRYLIKTRGQQVTLSCSPISGHRSVSWYQQTPGQGLQFLFEYFSETQRNKGNFPGRFSGRQFSNSRSEMNVSTLELGDSALYLCASSSLGLVAGGPTSYEQYFGPGTRLTVT.